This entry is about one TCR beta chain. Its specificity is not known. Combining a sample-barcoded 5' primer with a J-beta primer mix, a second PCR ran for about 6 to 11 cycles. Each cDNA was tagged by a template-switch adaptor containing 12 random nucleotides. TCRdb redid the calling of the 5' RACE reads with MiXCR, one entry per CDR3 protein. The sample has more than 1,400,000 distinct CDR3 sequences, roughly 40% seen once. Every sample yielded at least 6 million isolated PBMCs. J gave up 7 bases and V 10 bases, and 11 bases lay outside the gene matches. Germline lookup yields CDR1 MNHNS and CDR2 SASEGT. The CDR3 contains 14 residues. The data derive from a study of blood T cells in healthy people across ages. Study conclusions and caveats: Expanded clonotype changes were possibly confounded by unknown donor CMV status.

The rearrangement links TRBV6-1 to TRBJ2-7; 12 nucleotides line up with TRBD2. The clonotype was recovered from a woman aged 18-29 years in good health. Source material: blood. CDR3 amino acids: CATQTSGGGNEQYF. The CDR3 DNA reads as TGTGCCACCCAGACTAGCGGGGGAGGCAATGAGCAGTACTTC.